Given below is one T cell receptor (beta chain) in context. The antigen is undetermined. The data stem from a study of cytomegalovirus exposure and HLA in healthy donors. Study details: A prior analysis found more than 90 million unique TCR beta sequences from 150 million to 200 million T cells. General study results and limits: The study designated 164 TCR beta chains cytomegalovirus-associated. Testing in vitro showed three CMV-associated chains specific for CMV antigens.

Among the donors, all were healthy bone marrow donors. The PCR contained 60 Vbeta and 13 Jbeta primers. Repertoires were generated with immunoSEQ multiplex PCR, while TCRdb's copy carries only in-frame clones and drops some. The sample holds 110,000 to 150,000 clones; approximately 84% are singletons and the top ten take 1.9%. The sequence was obtained from a woman in her 40s in good health and CMV-seronegative. The sample consisted of PBMCs.

The CDR3 protein is CASSDQGKQYF. The CDR3 DNA reads TGTGCCAGCAGCGATCAGGGTAAGCAGTACTTC. The V gene is TRBV7-9, the J gene TRBJ2-7; D might be TRBD1 (5 bases). Germline CDR1 SEHNR, CDR2 FQNEAQ (reference sequence). The CDR3 is 11 residues long. Trimming left V 5 bases short and J 8 bases short, with 10 bases between. Together with reference TRBV7-9 and TRBJ2-7, the CDR3 gives the full variable domain: DTGVSQNPRHKITKRGQNVTFRCDPISEHNRLYWYRQTLGQGPEFLTYFQNEAQLEKSRLLSDRFSAERPKGSFSTLEIQRTEQGDSAMYLCASSDQGKQYFGPGTRLTVT.